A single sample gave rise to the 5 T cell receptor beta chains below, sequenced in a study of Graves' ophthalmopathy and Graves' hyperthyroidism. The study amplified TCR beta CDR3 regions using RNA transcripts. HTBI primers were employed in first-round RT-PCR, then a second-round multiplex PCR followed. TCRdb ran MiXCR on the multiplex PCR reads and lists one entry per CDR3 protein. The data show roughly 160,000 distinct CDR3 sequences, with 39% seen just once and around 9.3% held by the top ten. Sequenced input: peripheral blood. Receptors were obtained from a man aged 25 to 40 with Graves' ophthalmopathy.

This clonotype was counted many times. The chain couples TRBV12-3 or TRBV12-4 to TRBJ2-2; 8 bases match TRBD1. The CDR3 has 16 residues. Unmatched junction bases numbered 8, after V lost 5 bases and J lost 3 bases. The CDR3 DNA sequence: TGTGCCAGCAGTCCTCCAGGGGGCACGGACACCGGGGAGCTGTTTTTT. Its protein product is CASSPPGGTDTGELFF.

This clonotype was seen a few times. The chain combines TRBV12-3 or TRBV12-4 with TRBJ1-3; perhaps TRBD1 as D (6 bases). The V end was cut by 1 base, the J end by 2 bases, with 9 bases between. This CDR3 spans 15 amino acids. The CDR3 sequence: CASSLGPGAGNTIYF. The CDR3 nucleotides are TGTGCCAGCAGTTTAGGCCCAGGGGCTGGAAACACCATATATTTT.

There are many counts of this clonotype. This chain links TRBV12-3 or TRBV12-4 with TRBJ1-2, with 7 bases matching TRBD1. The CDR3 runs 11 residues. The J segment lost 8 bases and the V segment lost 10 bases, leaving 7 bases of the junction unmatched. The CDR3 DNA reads TGTGCCACACAGGGGATCGGGGGCTACACCTTC. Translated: CATQGIGGYTF.

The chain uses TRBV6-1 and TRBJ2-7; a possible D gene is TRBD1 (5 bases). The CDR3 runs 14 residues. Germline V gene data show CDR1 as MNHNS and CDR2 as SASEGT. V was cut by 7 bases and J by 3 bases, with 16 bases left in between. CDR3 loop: CASIEWGGIYEQYF. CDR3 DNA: TGTGCCAGCATCGAATGGGGCGGAATCTACGAGCAGTACTTC.

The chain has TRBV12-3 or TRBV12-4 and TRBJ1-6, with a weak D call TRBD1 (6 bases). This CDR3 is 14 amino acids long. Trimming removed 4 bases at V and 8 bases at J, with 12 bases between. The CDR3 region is CASSSGAEYSPLHF. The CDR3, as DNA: TGTGCCAGCAGTTCAGGGGCCGAGTATTCACCCCTCCACTTT.